These T cell receptor beta chains were read from a single sample in a study of follicular helper T cells after annual influenza vaccination. Clones were read by immunoSEQ multiplex PCR, and TCRdb kept only the in-frame ones, dropping some. The repertoire includes some 15,000 clones, about 88% of them detected once, and approximately 1.2% sits in the top ten. The source material was CXCR5+ CD38- circulating T follicular helper cells from blood, sampled 7 days after influenza vaccination. These receptors were collected from an adult who received the influenza vaccine. CDR3s include the opening cysteine and the closing phenylalanine or tryptophan. A D gene is named only where the DNA matches it firmly. Clone sizes are given selectively: once, few, many, or a class where the clone is expanded.

TGCGCCAGCAGCCAAGAAAGAGACGGCGGGCTGTTTTTT	CASSQERDGGLFF	TRBV4-1	-	13	TRBJ1-4	-
TGTGCCAGTAGTGTTCTAACCCCCCTCGGGACAGGGGGGGACTATGGCTACACCTTC	CASSVLTPLGTGGDYGYTF	TRBV19	-	19	TRBJ1-2	TRBD1
TGTGCCAGTAGTAGAGGACAGGGATATTCACCCCTCCACTTT	CASSRGQGYSPLHF	TRBV19	once	14	TRBJ1-6	TRBD1
TGTGCCAGCAGACGAGGACAGGACCTCTCTGGCTACACCTTC	CASRRGQDLSGYTF	TRBV6-5	once	14	TRBJ1-2	TRBD1
TGTGCCAGCACCATAGAGGGGGAGAACACTGAAGCTTTCTTT	CASTIEGENTEAFF	TRBV13	few	14	TRBJ1-1	-
TGTGCTAGTGGCCTTTCCAGGGCGAGCAACACCATATATTTT	CASGLSRASNTIYF	TRBV12-5	-	14	TRBJ1-3	-
TGTGCCAGCAGCTTGGCCGTCGGGAACTACAATGAGCAGTTCTTC	CASSLAVGNYNEQFF	TRBV5-4	once	15	TRBJ2-1	-
TGTGCCAGCAGCCAAGAACTGTGGGGGCCCACAGATACGCAGTATTTT	CASSQELWGPTDTQYF	TRBV4-2	-	16	TRBJ2-3	-
TGTGCCAGCAGCCCGATGGGAGGGGGGACGAGCTCCTACAATGAGCAGTTCTTC	CASSPMGGGTSSYNEQFF	TRBV9	few	18	TRBJ2-1	-
TGTGCCAGCAGCTTAGCCCTGGCGGGGGGGACCTCCACCGGGGAGCTGTTTTTT	CASSLALAGGTSTGELFF	TRBV7-6	once	18	TRBJ2-2	TRBD2
TGTGCCAGCAGCTTGGTTCGGGACAGGGCCTACCAAGAGACCCAGTACTTC	CASSLVRDRAYQETQYF	TRBV5-6	-	17	TRBJ2-5	TRBD1
TGTGCCAGCAGTGAAGAGCCAGCGGGAGCGGTCGAGCAGTACTTC	CASSEEPAGAVEQYF	TRBV6-1	-	15	TRBJ2-7	TRBD2
TGTGCCGTCCAGGGGACAGTCTCAGTCCACGAGCAGTACTTC	CAVQGTVSVHEQYF	TRBV6-1	-	14	TRBJ2-7	TRBD1
TGCAGTGCCCAGGGAGGAAACGAGCAGTACTTC	CSAQGGNEQYF	TRBV20-1	-	11	TRBJ2-7	-
TGTGCCAGCAGTGAGTTCCAAGAGACCCAGTACTTC	CASSEFQETQYF	TRBV6-5	few	12	TRBJ2-5	-
TGTGCCAGCAGCGCGGACGGGACTAACTATGGCTACACCTTC	CASSADGTNYGYTF	TRBV12-1	-	14	TRBJ1-2	-
TGTGCCAGCAGTTACTCGAGCGATCCTCCCCAGCAGTACTTC	CASSYSSDPPQQYF	TRBV6-5	once	14	TRBJ2-5	-
TGTGCCATCAGTGCCTCCCGGGGGGGAGAGACCCAGTACTTC	CAISASRGGETQYF	TRBV10-3	-	14	TRBJ2-5	TRBD2
TGTGCCAGCAGCTCCGGGTCGGACACCGGGGAGCTGTTTTTT	CASSSGSDTGELFF	TRBV11-3	-	14	TRBJ2-2	-
TGTGCCAGCTCACCCCCCAGAGGAACAGGGAACACTGAAGCTTTCTTT	CASSPPRGTGNTEAFF	TRBV18	-	16	TRBJ1-1	-